The 10 T cell receptor beta chains reported below all come from one sample, sequenced in a study of T cell responses to AZD1222 COVID-19 vaccine. Method: immunoSEQ multiplex PCR; TCRdb's copy keeps in-frame clones and lacks some. The sample has about 68,000 clones, more than 70% seen once. This sample comprised peripheral blood, obtained on day 0 of AZD1222 vaccination. All receptors come from an adult in good health.

This clone has only one observation. This chain connects TRBV19 to TRBJ2-7; the D gene is possibly TRBD2 (7 bases). Germline V gene data show CDR1 as LNHDA and CDR2 as SQIVND (reference sequence). This CDR3 is built from 13 residues. V dropped 6 bases and J dropped 4 bases, with 13 bases sitting between them. The CDR3, as DNA: TGTGCCAGTAGGAGGGGGGGGACATACGAGCAGTACTTC. This encodes CASRRGGTYEQYF.

The chain employs TRBV6-2 or TRBV6-3 and TRBJ1-1, with D possibly TRBD1 on 5 matching bases. Per the germline V gene, CDR1 is MNHEY and CDR2 is SVGEGT. Trimming shortened V by 0 bases and J by 5 bases, and 10 bases separated the two germline ends. The CDR3 is made up of 14 amino acids. CDR3 bases: TGTGCCAGCAGTTACTCACTGGAGGGGACTGAAGCTTTCTTT. Amino acid sequence: CASSYSLEGTEAFF.

The genes are TRBV9 and TRBJ2-2, with 8 positions matching TRBD1. The V gene end was trimmed by 4 bases and the J gene end by 6 bases; junction bases not matched to a gene: 8. The germline CDR1 and CDR2 sequences are SGDLS and YYNGEE. This CDR3 region has 15 residues. The CDR3, as DNA: TGTGCCAGCAGCACCGCGACAGGGGCACCCGGGGAGCTGTTTTTT. Translating it yields CASSTATGAPGELFF.

V gene TRBV30 combines with J gene TRBJ1-2; no firm D call. The CDR3 spans 14 residues. Trimming removed 3 bases from V and 7 bases from J, with 18 bases in between. Germline loops: CDR1 GTSNPN, CDR2 SVGIG (reference sequence). The CDR3, as DNA: TGTGCCTGGAGCGCCTACTCTAAGGGATCTGGCTACACCTTC. It codes for CAWSAYSKGSGYTF.

V gene TRBV19 combines with J gene TRBJ2-5; D is uncertain. Per germline, CDR1 LNHDA and CDR2 SQIVND (reference sequence). Trimming took off 5 bases at V and 2 bases at J, with 9 bases between the two ends. The CDR3 runs 13 residues. In DNA form, the CDR3 reads TGTGCCAGTAGTTCGGCAGCACAAGAGACCCAGTACTTC. This translates into CASSSAAQETQYF.

V gene TRBV14 combines with J gene TRBJ1-2, with a possible D match to TRBD1 (5 bases). Trimming cost V 3 bases and J 4 bases, with 18 bases left between them. This CDR3 region has 16 residues. Germline V gene data show CDR1 as SGHDN and CDR2 as FVKESK. In DNA form, the CDR3 reads TGTGCCAGCAGCCAGCTGGGGACGTCCCTGGGCTATGGCTACACCTTC. This gives the protein CASSQLGTSLGYGYTF. The full variable domain, in which reference TRBV14 and TRBJ1-2 provide the parts outside the CDR3, is EAGVTQFPSHSVIEKGQTVTLRCDPISGHDNLYWYRRVMGKEIKFLLHFVKESKQDESGMPNNRFLAERTGGTYSTLKVQPAELEDSGVYFCASSQLGTSLGYGYTFGSGTRLTVV.

The table lists this clone with a few counts. The chain recombines TRBV19 with TRBJ2-7; TRBD1 aligns across 10 bases. Germline CDR1 is LNHDA and CDR2 is SQIVND (reference sequence). This CDR3 has 15 residues. V shed 3 bases and J 2 bases; nucleotides not matched to a gene: 4. CDR3 nucleotides: TGTGCCAGTAGTATTCGGGACAGGGGTCCCTACGAGCAGTACTTC. Its translation is CASSIRDRGPYEQYF.

About this clone: Distinct nucleotide sequences in the sample also encode this CDR3. The V call is TRBV2, the J call TRBJ1-3; D is undetermined. The CDR3 has 13 residues. The germline gives CDR1 SNHLY, CDR2 FYNNEI. With 1 base removed from V and 2 bases from J, the gap between germline ends came to 3 bases. Written as DNA, the CDR3 is TGTGCCAGCAGTGAAGAAACTGGAAACACCATATATTTT. Its translation: CASSEETGNTIYF.

V is TRBV11-2 and J is TRBJ1-6; 7 bases map to TRBD1. V dropped 5 bases and J dropped 6; count of bases not matched to a gene: 10. This CDR3 region has 16 residues. The germline CDR1 and CDR2 sequences are SGHAT and FQNNGV. The CDR3 DNA reads as TGTGCCAGCAGCCTCCAACAGGGGCCGGCTAATTCACCCCTCCACTTT. Its protein is CASSLQQGPANSPLHF.

V is TRBV20-1 and J is TRBJ1-2, with TRBD1 as a possible D gene (5 bases). The CDR3 sequence is 15 residues long. The germline gives CDR1 DFQATT, CDR2 SNEGSKA (reference sequence). V was pared by 3 bases and J by 2 bases, with 16 bases between. This CDR3 reads CSASIPGSLNYGYTF. CDR3 DNA sequence: TGCAGTGCTAGTATCCCAGGGAGCTTGAACTATGGCTACACCTTC.